The 30 T cell receptor beta chains reported below all come from one sample, sequenced in a study of T-cell memory formation after mild COVID-19. Each CDR3 protein gets one entry after TCRdb re-called the 5' RACE reads with MiXCR. The table records 350,000 to 450,000 distinct CDR3 sequences, around 28% of them present only once. The sample taken for sequencing was PBMCs or a T cell subset sorted from them (not recorded which). Every receptor here comes from an adult woman who had mild COVID-19 (a few samples of this study predate the infection). Cell type and time point are not known.

The chain combines TRBV4-3 with TRBJ2-2; D unclear. CDR3 size: 13 residues. Trimming removed 0 bases at V and 8 bases at J, with 7 bases between. Germline CDR1 and CDR2: LGHNA and YSLEER. CDR3 loop: CASSQDRKGELFF. The CDR3 nucleotides are TGCGCCAGCAGCCAAGATAGGAAAGGGGAGCTGTTTTTT.

The chain employs TRBV19 and TRBJ2-3; D gene unclear. Between the trimmed V and J ends, which lost 6 bases and 2 bases, there was a span of 15 bases. The CDR3 is 15 residues long. Germline V gene data show CDR1 as LNHDA and CDR2 as SQIVND (reference sequence). In nucleotides, the CDR3 is TGTGCCAGTAGCCCCGGACGATATGCCACAGATACGCAGTATTTT. It yields the protein CASSPGRYATDTQYF. Looking up the rest from reference TRBV19 and TRBJ2-3 gives the full variable domain: DGGITQSPKYLFRKEGQNVTLSCEQNLNHDAMYWYRQDPGQGLRLIYYSQIVNDFQKGDIAEGYSVSREKKESFPLTVTSAQKNPTAFYLCASSPGRYATDTQYFGPGTRLTVL.

This chain connects TRBV4-1 to TRBJ1-1; 9 bases align to TRBD1. This CDR3 comprises 16 residues. The junction had 8 bases not matched to a gene; V was cut back by 2 bases and J by 4 bases. Looked up from germline, CDR1 is MGHRA and CDR2 is YSYEKL. CDR3 nucleotide sequence: TGCGCCAGCAGCCAATTCCCTGACAGGGGGTTCACTGAAGCTTTCTTT. This gives the protein CASSQFPDRGFTEAFF.

The chain carries TRBV7-8 and TRBJ1-3, with D perhaps TRBD1 (6 bases). V was shortened by 8 bases and J by 6 bases, with 17 bases between the two germline ends. The CDR3 extends over 14 amino acids. CDR1 is SGHVS and CDR2 is FQNEAQ in the germline V gene. CDR3 loop: CASATRTVLNTIYF. The CDR3 DNA reads as TGTGCCAGCGCTACCCGGACAGTTCTAAACACCATATATTTT.

The rearrangement links TRBV6-1 to TRBJ1-1; 7 bases are shared with TRBD1. Germline-derived CDR1 and CDR2 are MNHNS and SASEGT. This CDR3 is built from 14 residues. The trim removed 7 bases at V and 4 bases at J, leaving 9 bases unmatched. The CDR3 loop reads CASTRQGSGTEAFF. DNA for the CDR3: TGTGCCAGCACCAGACAGGGATCGGGCACTGAAGCTTTCTTT.

Only a few counts were recorded for this clonotype. This sequence joins TRBV12-3 or TRBV12-4 and TRBJ1-5, with D possibly matching TRBD1 (5 bases). Trimming left V 3 bases short and J 5 bases short, with 17 bases between. The CDR3 is made up of 16 amino acids. Here the CDR3 DNA reads TGTGCCAGCAGTTTTCAGGTCGGGGCGGAAGATCAGCCCCAGCATTTT. Translating gives CASSFQVGAEDQPQHF.

This clonotype was counted a few times. This rearrangement joins TRBV12-3 or TRBV12-4 to TRBJ2-3; no definite D call. This CDR3 contains 15 residues. The V and J ends lost 2 bases and 0 bases respectively, with 9 bases between them. In nucleotides, the CDR3 is TGTGCCAGCAGTTTAACTGGGTGGAGCACAGATACGCAGTATTTT. Its protein product is CASSLTGWSTDTQYF.

The rearrangement uses TRBV20-1 and TRBJ2-3; the match to TRBD2 covers 8 bases. Trimming removed 5 bases from V and 2 bases from J; junction bases left unmatched: 15. This CDR3 comprises 17 residues. CDR1 DFQATT and CDR2 SNEGSKA come from the germline V gene (reference sequence). CDR3 protein: CSAPREGSQFSTDTQYF. The CDR3 DNA sequence: TGCAGTGCTCCCCGGGAGGGTTCGCAATTCTCCACAGATACGCAGTATTTT.

This clonotype was detected only a few times. The chain combines TRBV14 with TRBJ2-7, with unresolved D. The CDR3 is 13 amino acids. Germline CDR1 is SGHDN and CDR2 is FVKESK. The V end lost 3 bases, the J end lost 1 base, and 7 bases lay between the germline ends. CDR3 coding DNA: TGTGCCAGCAGCCATCGTTGTTCCTACGAGCAGTACTTC. Translation: CASSHRCSYEQYF. Combining the CDR3 with reference TRBV14 and TRBJ2-7 gives the whole variable domain EAGVTQFPSHSVIEKGQTVTLRCDPISGHDNLYWYRRVMGKEIKFLLHFVKESKQDESGMPNNRFLAERTGGTYSTLKVQPAELEDSGVYFCASSHRCSYEQYFGPGTRLTVT.

This clonotype was picked up a small number of times. The chain employs TRBV7-9 and TRBJ2-1, with 12 bases fitting TRBD2. V lost 2 bases, J lost 7 bases, and 3 bases stayed unmatched. Germline V gene data show CDR1 as SEHNR and CDR2 as FQNEAQ (reference sequence). The CDR3 length is 15 residues. The CDR3 is CASSLILAGGNEQFF. CDR3 sequence (DNA): TGTGCCAGCAGCTTAATCCTAGCGGGAGGGAATGAGCAGTTCTTC.

This clonotype turned up a few times. V gene TRBV6-2 or TRBV6-3 combines with J gene TRBJ2-2; 7 bases line up with TRBD1. J lost 0 bases, V lost 7 bases, and 11 bases had no gene match. The germline V gene has CDR1 MNHEY and CDR2 SVGEGT. This CDR3 is 17 amino acids long. The DNA for the CDR3 is TGTGCCAGCACTCTCCCGACAGGGCGGTCGAACACCGGGGAGCTGTTTTTT. As protein: CASTLPTGRSNTGELFF.

This clonotype was observed a single time. The V gene is TRBV20-1, the J gene TRBJ1-2; D is uncertain. The ends were cut back, 1 base at V and 4 bases at J, with 13 bases in the middle. Germline V lookup: CDR1 DFQATT, CDR2 SNEGSKA (reference sequence). This CDR3 has 14 amino acids. The CDR3, as DNA: TGCAGTGCTAGAGGCACGGGGATTGGCTATGGCTACACCTTC. Its protein is CSARGTGIGYGYTF.

This clonotype has a handful of counts. This chain connects TRBV30 to TRBJ2-1; 7 bases map to TRBD2. The CDR3 is 14 residues long. Germline V gene lookup returns CDR1 GTSNPN and CDR2 SVGIG (reference sequence). V gave up 4 bases and J gave up 5 bases; unmatched junction bases: 8. Here the CDR3 reads CAWIMASGDNEQFF. CDR3 DNA sequence: TGTGCCTGGATTATGGCTAGCGGTGACAATGAGCAGTTCTTC.

J is TRBJ1-1 and V is TRBV5-1, with TRBD1 matching over 7 bases. Germline CDR1 is SGHRS and CDR2 is YFSETQ. The length of the CDR3 is 15 residues. The CDR3 region is CATRRGGAGDTEAFF. Written as DNA, the CDR3 is TGCGCTACCCGACGAGGGGGCGCGGGTGACACTGAAGCTTTCTTT.

The chain joins TRBV19 to TRBJ1-1; 8 bases agree with TRBD1. V shed 6 bases and J 5 bases; nucleotides not matched to a gene: 11. This CDR3 is built from 15 residues. Looked up from germline, CDR1 is LNHDA and CDR2 is SQIVND (reference sequence). CDR3: CASSVGQGLDTEAFF. The CDR3 region has the DNA TGTGCCAGTAGCGTCGGACAGGGTTTGGATACTGAAGCTTTCTTT.

The chain couples TRBV11-1 to TRBJ2-5; tentative D call: TRBD2 (6 bases). Trimming removed 4 bases at V and 1 base at J, with 13 bases between. Per the germline V gene, CDR1 is SGHAT and CDR2 is FQDESV (reference sequence). There are 15 residues in the CDR3. In nucleotides, the CDR3 is TGTGCCAGCAGCTCAATCCGGGACTCCCAAGAGACCCAGTACTTC. As protein: CASSSIRDSQETQYF.

DNA for the CDR3: TGTGCCAGCAGTCGCTCCCCAGATACGCAGTATTTT. This translates into CASSRSPDTQYF. The chain has TRBV12-3 or TRBV12-4 and TRBJ2-3; the D is unclear. V was clipped by 5 bases and J by 4 bases, with 7 bases between them. This CDR3 spans 12 amino acids.

V is TRBV29-1 and J is TRBJ1-4, with D uncertain. V was cut by 4 bases and J by 4 bases, with 10 bases left in between. Germline loops: CDR1 SQVTM, CDR2 ANQGSEA. The CDR3 sequence is 13 residues long. In nucleotides, the CDR3 is TGCAGCGTTGTGGACGGTAGTAATGAAAAACTGTTTTTT. Translation: CSVVDGSNEKLFF.

Only one count was recorded for this clonotype. The chain uses TRBV27 and TRBJ1-5; D unclear. V lost 5 bases and J 0 bases, leaving 11 bases between the germline ends. Germline values: CDR1 MNHEY, CDR2 SMNVEV (reference sequence). The CDR3 is 15 amino acids. The CDR3 sequence: CASSPRVISNQPQHF. CDR3 DNA sequence: TGTGCCAGCAGTCCTCGGGTCATTAGCAATCAGCCCCAGCATTTT.

The chain recombines TRBV20-1 with TRBJ1-1; no firm D call. CDR1 is DFQATT, CDR2 SNEGSKA, per germline (reference sequence). Between the trimmed V and J ends, which lost 0 bases and 4 bases, there was a span of 15 bases. This CDR3 has 15 residues. CDR3: CSARDAEGWSTEAFF. CDR3 DNA sequence: TGCAGTGCTAGAGATGCGGAGGGTTGGAGCACTGAAGCTTTCTTT.

This clonotype was counted a few times. The V gene is TRBV18, the J gene TRBJ2-1; tentatively, D is TRBD1 or TRBD2 (5 bases each). Germline CDR1 and CDR2: KGHSH and LQKENI. V dropped 5 bases and J dropped 9 bases, with 23 bases sitting between them. This CDR3 has 16 residues. The chain's CDR3 is CASSKTRDRATVEQFF. The CDR3 nucleotides are TGTGCCAGCTCAAAGACTCGGGACCGGGCTACCGTTGAGCAGTTCTTC.

This clonotype was detected only a few times. The genes are TRBV7-3 and TRBJ1-1; a possible D gene is TRBD1 (6 bases). Germline lookup yields CDR1 SGHTA and CDR2 FQGTGA. The CDR3 runs 12 residues. V lost 5 bases and J 11 bases, leaving 15 bases between the germline ends. For the CDR3, the DNA is TGTGCCAGCAGCCCAGACAGGATTCAGGCTTTCTTT. Translated, it gives CASSPDRIQAFF.

V and J are TRBV12-3 or TRBV12-4 and TRBJ2-2; D unresolved. With 7 bases removed from V and 0 bases from J, the gap between germline ends came to 15 bases. The CDR3 runs to 16 residues. The CDR3: CASILFQVSNTGELFF. The CDR3 DNA sequence: TGTGCCAGCATTTTGTTTCAGGTTTCGAACACCGGGGAGCTGTTTTTT.

The CDR3 DNA is TGTGCCAGTCGGACCGGGACAGGGGTTAATCAGCCCCAGCATTTT. This sequence encodes CASRTGTGVNQPQHF. This chain joins TRBV6-5 and TRBJ1-5, with 10 nucleotides matching TRBD1. The germline V gene has CDR1 MNHEY and CDR2 SVGAGI. CDR3 length equals 15 residues. V lost 9 bases and J lost 4; bases outside the gene matches: 9.

The V and J genes are TRBV4-2 and TRBJ2-2; no reliable D call. Germline assignment: CDR1 LGHNA and CDR2 YNFKEQ. V lost 2 bases to trimming and J lost 6 bases, with 10 bases between them. The CDR3 runs 14 residues. The chain's CDR3 is CASSQKYGAGELFF. The CDR3 DNA is TGTGCCAGCAGCCAAAAGTATGGGGCCGGGGAGCTGTTTTTT.

This clonotype appeared a few times. This chain connects TRBV7-2 to TRBJ2-1; 14 bases match TRBD2. From germline, CDR1 is SGHTA and CDR2 FQGNSA. V was pared by 5 bases and J by 8 bases, with 11 bases of the junction left unmatched. CDR3 size: 17 residues. CDR3 sequence (DNA): TGTGCCAGCAGCCGAGGGGGACTAGCGGGAGTTCTGTATGAGCAGTTCTTC. As protein: CASSRGGLAGVLYEQFF.

This clonotype has just a few counts. The chain is built from TRBV5-1 and TRBJ2-7; 14 nucleotides line up with TRBD2. This CDR3 comprises 16 residues. Trimming removed 4 bases from V and 4 bases from J; junction bases left unmatched: 7. Germline values: CDR1 SGHRS, CDR2 YFSETQ. The CDR3 sequence is CASSPGLAGVLYEQYF. For the CDR3, the DNA is TGCGCCAGCAGCCCGGGACTAGCGGGAGTGTTGTACGAGCAGTACTTC.

This clonotype showed up many times. The CDR3 sequence is CASSLDRDRDYEQYF. The DNA of the CDR3 is TGTGCCAGCAGCTTAGATAGGGACAGGGACTACGAGCAGTACTTC. This chain uses TRBV11-3 with TRBJ2-7, with 9 positions matching TRBD1. The germline V gene has CDR1 SGHNT and CDR2 YENEEA. The CDR3 is made up of 15 amino acids. V trimming: 0 bases; J trimming: 3 bases; junction bases outside the gene matches: 3.

This clonotype was seen only a few times. The chain couples TRBV7-6 to TRBJ2-7; D is undetermined. The CDR3 has 13 amino acids. The germline gives CDR1 SGHVS, CDR2 FNYEAQ. V was pared by 5 bases and J by 3 bases, with 11 bases between. CDR3 amino acids: CASSLPPDYEQYF. In DNA form, the CDR3 reads TGTGCCAGCAGCCTCCCGCCGGACTACGAGCAGTACTTC.

This chain uses TRBV7-2 with TRBJ1-1; maybe TRBD1 (6 bases). V was shortened by 5 bases and J by 3 bases, with 10 bases between the two germline ends. Germline V lookup: CDR1 SGHTA, CDR2 FQGNSA. The CDR3 loop spans 13 amino acids. The CDR3 reads CASSETGYTEAFF. The CDR3 DNA is TGTGCCAGCAGCGAGACAGGATACACTGAAGCTTTCTTT.